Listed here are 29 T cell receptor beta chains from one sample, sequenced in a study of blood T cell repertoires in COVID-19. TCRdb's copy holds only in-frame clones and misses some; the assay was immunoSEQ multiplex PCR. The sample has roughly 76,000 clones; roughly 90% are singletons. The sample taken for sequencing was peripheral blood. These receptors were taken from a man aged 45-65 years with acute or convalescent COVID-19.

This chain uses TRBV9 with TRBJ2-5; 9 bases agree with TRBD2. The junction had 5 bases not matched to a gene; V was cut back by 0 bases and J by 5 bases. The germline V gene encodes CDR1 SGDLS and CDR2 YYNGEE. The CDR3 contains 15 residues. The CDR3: CASSVVAGGVETQYF. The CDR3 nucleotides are TGTGCCAGCAGCGTAGTGGCGGGGGGGGTTGAGACCCAGTACTTC.

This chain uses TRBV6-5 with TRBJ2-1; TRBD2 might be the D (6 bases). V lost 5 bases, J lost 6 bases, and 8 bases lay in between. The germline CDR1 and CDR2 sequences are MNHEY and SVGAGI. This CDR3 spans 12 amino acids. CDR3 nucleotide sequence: TGTGCCAGCAGTCGGGGGATCAATGAGCAGTTCTTC. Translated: CASSRGINEQFF.

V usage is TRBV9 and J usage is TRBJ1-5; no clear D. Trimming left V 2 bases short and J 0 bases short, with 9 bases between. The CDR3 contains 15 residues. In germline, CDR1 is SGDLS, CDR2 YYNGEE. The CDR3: CASSVGHGSNQPQHF. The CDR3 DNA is TGTGCCAGCAGCGTTGGCCATGGTAGCAATCAGCCCCAGCATTTT.

CDR3 protein: CASSSTGSVIQPQHF. The CDR3 DNA follows: TGTGCCAGCAGCTCGACAGGGTCGGTGATTCAGCCCCAGCATTTT. The rearrangement links TRBV27 to TRBJ1-5; 7 positions match TRBD1. CDR3 length: 15 amino acids. J lost 6 bases, V lost 6 bases, and 11 bases had no gene match. In germline, CDR1 is MNHEY, CDR2 SMNVEV (reference sequence).

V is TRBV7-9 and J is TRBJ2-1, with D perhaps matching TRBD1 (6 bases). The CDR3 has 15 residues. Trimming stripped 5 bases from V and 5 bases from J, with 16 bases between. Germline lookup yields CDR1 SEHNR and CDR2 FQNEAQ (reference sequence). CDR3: CASSRVRGRDNEQFF. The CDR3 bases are TGTGCCAGCAGCCGAGTCAGGGGCCGCGACAATGAGCAGTTCTTC.

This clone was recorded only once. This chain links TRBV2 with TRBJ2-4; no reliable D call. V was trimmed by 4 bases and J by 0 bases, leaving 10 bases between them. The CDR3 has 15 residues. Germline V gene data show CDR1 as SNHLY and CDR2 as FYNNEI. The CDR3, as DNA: TGTGCCAGCAGTGGAAGCACGGTAGCCAAAAACATTCAGTACTTC. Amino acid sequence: CASSGSTVAKNIQYF.

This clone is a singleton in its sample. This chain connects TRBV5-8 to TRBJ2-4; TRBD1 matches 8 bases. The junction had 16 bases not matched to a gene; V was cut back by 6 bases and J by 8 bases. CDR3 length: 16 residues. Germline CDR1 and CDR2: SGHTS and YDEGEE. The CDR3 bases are TGTGCCAGCAACCCGAAGAGGACAGGGCGAGGAGACATTCAGTACTTC. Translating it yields CASNPKRTGRGDIQYF.

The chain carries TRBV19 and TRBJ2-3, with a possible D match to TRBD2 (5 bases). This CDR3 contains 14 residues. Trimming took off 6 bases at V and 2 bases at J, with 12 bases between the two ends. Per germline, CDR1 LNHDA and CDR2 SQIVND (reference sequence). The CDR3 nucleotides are TGTGCCAGTAGGCCCCCGGGAACCACAGATACGCAGTATTTT. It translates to CASRPPGTTDTQYF.

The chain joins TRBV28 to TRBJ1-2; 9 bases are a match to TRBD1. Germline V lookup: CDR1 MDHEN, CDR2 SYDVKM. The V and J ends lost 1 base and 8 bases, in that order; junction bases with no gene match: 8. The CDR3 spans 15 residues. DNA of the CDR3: TGTGCCAGCAGTTTATTGGGACAGGGTGTGGTGGGCTACACCTTC. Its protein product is CASSLLGQGVVGYTF.

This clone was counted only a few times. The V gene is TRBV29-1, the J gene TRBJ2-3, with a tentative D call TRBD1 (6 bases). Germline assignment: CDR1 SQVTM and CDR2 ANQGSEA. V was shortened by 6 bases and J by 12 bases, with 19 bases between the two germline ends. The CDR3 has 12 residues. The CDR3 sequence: CSVAVDSLIQYF. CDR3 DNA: TGCAGCGTGGCGGTGGACAGCTTGATTCAGTATTTT.

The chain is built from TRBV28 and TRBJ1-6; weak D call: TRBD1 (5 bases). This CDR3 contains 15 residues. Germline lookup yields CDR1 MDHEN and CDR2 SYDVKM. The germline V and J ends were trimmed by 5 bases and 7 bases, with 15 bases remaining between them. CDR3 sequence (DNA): TGTGCCAGCAGTCCCCTAGGGGTGGAAAATTCACCCCTCCACTTT. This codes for CASSPLGVENSPLHF. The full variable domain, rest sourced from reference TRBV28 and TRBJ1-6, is DVKVTQSSRYLVKRTGEKVFLECVQDMDHENMFWYRQDPGLGLRLIYFSYDVKMKEKGDIPEGYSVSREKKERFSLILESASTNQTSMYLCASSPLGVENSPLHFGNGTRLTVT.

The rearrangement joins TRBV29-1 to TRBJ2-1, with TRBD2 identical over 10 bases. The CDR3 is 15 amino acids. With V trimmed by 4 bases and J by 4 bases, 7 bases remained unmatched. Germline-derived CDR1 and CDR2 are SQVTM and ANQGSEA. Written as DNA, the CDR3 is TGCAGCGTTGGAAGCGGGAGGGCCGGTTACAATGAGCAGTTCTTC. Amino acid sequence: CSVGSGRAGYNEQFF.

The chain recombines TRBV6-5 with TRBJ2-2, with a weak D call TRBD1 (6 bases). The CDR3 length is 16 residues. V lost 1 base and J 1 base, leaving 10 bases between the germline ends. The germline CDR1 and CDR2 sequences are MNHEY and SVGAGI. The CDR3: CASSYYGQRNTGELFF. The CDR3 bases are TGTGCCAGCAGTTACTATGGACAGAGGAACACCGGGGAGCTGTTTTTT.

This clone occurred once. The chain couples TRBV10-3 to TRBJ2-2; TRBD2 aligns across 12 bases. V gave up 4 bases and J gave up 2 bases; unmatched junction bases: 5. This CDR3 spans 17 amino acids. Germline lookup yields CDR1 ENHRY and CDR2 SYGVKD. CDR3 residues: CAISGRTSGINTGELFF. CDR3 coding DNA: TGTGCCATCAGTGGACGGACTAGCGGGATTAACACCGGGGAGCTGTTTTTT.

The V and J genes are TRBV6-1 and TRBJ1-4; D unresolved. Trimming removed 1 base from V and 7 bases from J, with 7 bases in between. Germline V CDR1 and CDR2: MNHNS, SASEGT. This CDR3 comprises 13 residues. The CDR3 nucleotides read TGTGCCAGCAGTGAAGACTGGAGTGAAAAACTGTTTTTT. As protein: CASSEDWSEKLFF.

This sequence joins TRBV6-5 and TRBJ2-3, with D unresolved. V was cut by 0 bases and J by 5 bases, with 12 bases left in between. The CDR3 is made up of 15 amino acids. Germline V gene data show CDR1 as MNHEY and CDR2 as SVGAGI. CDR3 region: CASSYSGGPGDTQYF. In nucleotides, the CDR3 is TGTGCCAGCAGTTACTCGGGTGGGCCAGGAGATACGCAGTATTTT.

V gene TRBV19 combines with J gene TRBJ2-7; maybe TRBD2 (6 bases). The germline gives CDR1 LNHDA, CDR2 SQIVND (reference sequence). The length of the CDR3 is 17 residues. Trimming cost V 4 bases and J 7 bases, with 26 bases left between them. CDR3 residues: CASSKNPLEGPLWEQYF. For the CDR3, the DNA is TGTGCCAGTAGTAAAAACCCCCTGGAGGGACCTCTCTGGGAGCAGTACTTC.

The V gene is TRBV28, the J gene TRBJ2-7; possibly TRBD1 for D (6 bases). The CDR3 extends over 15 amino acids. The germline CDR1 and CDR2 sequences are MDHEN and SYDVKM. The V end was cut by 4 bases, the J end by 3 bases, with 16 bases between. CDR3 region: CASSSYGEGDYEQYF. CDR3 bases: TGTGCCAGCAGTTCATATGGTGAGGGGGACTACGAGCAGTACTTC.

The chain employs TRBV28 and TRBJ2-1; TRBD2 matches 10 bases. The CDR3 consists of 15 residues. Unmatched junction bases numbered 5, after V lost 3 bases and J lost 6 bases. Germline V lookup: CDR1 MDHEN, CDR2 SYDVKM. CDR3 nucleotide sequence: TGTGCCAGCAGTTTCGCAACTAGCGGGATCAATGAGCAGTTCTTC. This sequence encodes CASSFATSGINEQFF.

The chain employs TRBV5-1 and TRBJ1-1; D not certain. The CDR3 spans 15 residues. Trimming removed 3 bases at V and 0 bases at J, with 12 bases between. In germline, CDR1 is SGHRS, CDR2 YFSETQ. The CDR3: CASSSTGGMNTEAFF. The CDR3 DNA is TGCGCCAGCAGCTCCACGGGAGGGATGAACACTGAAGCTTTCTTT.

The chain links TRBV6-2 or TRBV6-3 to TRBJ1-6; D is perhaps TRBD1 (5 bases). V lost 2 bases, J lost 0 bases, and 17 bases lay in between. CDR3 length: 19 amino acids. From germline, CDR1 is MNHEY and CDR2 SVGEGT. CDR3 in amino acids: CASSYEVGQASSYNSPLHF. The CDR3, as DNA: TGTGCCAGCAGTTACGAGGTGGGGCAGGCCAGCTCCTATAATTCACCCCTCCACTTT.

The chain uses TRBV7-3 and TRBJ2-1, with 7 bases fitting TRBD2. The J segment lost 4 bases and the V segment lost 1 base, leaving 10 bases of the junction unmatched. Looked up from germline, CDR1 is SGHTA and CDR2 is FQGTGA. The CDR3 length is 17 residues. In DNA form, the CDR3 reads TGTGCCAGCAGCTTAAATCCCGCTAGCGGACCGTACAATGAGCAGTTCTTC. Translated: CASSLNPASGPYNEQFF.

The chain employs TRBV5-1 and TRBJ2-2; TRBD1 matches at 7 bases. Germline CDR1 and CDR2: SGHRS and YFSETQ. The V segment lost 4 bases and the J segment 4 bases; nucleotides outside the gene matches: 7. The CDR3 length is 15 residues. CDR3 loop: CASSATGMGTGELFF. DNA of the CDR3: TGCGCCAGCAGCGCGACAGGGATGGGCACCGGGGAGCTGTTTTTT.

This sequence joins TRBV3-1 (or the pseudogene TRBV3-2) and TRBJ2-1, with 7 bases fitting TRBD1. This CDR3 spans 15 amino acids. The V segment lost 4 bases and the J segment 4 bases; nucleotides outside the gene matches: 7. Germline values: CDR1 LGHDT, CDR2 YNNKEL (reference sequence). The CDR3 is CASSRWTGAYNEQFF. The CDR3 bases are TGTGCCAGCAGCCGCTGGACAGGAGCGTACAATGAGCAGTTCTTC.

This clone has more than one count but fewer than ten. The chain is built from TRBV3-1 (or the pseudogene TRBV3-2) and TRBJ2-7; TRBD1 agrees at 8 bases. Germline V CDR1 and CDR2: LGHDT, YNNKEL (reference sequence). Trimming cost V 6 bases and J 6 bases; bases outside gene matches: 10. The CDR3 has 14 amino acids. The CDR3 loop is CASRAVDRGPEQYF. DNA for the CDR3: TGTGCCAGCAGAGCGGTTGACAGGGGCCCCGAGCAGTACTTC.

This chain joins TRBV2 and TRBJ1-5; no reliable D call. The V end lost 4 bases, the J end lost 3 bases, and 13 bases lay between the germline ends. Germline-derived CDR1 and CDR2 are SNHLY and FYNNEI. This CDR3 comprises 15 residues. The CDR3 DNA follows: TGTGCCAGCAGTGTTGACGGGAAGGTCAATCAGCCCCAGCATTTT. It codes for CASSVDGKVNQPQHF.

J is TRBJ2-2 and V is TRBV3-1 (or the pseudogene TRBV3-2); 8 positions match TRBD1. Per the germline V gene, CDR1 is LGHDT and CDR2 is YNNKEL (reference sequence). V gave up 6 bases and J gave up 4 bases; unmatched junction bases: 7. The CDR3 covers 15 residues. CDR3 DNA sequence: TGTGCCAGCAGACCCGGACAGGGAATCACCGGGGAGCTGTTTTTT. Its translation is CASRPGQGITGELFF.

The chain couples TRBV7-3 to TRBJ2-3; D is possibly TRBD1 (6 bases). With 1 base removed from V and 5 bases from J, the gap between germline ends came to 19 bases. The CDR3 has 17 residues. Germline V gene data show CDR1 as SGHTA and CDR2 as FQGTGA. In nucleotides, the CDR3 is TGTGCCAGCAGCTTAAGGGGAAAGACAGGTTTGATAGATACGCAGTATTTT. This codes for CASSLRGKTGLIDTQYF.

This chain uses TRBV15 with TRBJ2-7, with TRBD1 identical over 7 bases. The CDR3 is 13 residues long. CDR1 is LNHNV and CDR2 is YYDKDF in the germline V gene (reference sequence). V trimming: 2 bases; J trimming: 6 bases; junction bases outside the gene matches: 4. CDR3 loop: CATSRNTGVEQYV. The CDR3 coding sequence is TGTGCCACCAGCAGAAATACAGGGGTCGAGCAGTACGTC.